The entry that follows covers one TCR beta chain sequence. Antigen: not known. This sample was taken from a study of T cell clonotyping in hematopoietic cell transplantation. Study context: Recipients' pretransplant samples followed cytoreduction. Study outcomes and limitations: Cells were unsorted, so CD4 and CD8 contributions were not separated. Recipient TCR diversity dropped after transplant; expanded clonotypes rose from day 30 to 180.

Time point: recipient sample about 28 days before transplant, after cytoreduction. Samples: about 28 days before transplant, then days 30, 100 and 180 after. Here immunoSEQ multiplex PCR was the method, and the copy in TCRdb shows in-frame clones only, minus some. The table lists some 9,400 clones, roughly 87% of them singletons. This CDR3 has 14 residues. V was pared by 2 bases and J by 0 bases, with 6 bases between. Per the germline V gene, CDR1 is SGHTS and CDR2 is YDEGEE. The source material was peripheral blood mononuclear cells, sampled before stem cell transplant. The J gene is TRBJ2-4, the V gene TRBV5-8; D is uncertain. The TCR sequence derives from an older woman with acute myeloid leukemia. Some clones in this sample may be carry-over from other donors' samples. CDR3 amino acids: CASSFNLAKNIQYF. The CDR3 nucleotides are TGTGCCAGCAGCTTTAACCTAGCCAAAAACATTCAGTACTTC. The full variable domain, in which reference TRBV5-8 and TRBJ2-4 provide the parts outside the CDR3, is EAGVTQSPTHLIKTRGQQATLRCSPISGHTSVYWYQQALGLGLQFLLWYDEGEERNRGNFPPRFSGRQFPNYSSELNVNALELEDSALYLCASSFNLAKNIQYFGAGTRLSVL.